This paragraph covers one T cell receptor (beta chain) sequence. Its antigen is currently unknown. The same CDR3 also results from other DNA sequences found in this sample. This entry comes from a study of T cell responses to AZD1222 COVID-19 vaccine. Overall study results and limits: White British ancestry dominated among donors, who included more females, and clonal diversity was possibly underestimated. Repertoires in all cases were sampled only once the peak T cell response had passed. Spike-specific TCR breadth and depth rose after two AZD1222 doses.

V was shortened by 0 bases and J by 6 bases, with 7 bases between the two germline ends. The CDR3 consists of 12 residues. The germline V gene encodes CDR1 GTSNPN and CDR2 SVGIG (reference sequence). The assay was immunoSEQ multiplex PCR, and TCRdb's table has in-frame clones only and misses some. The table has 180,000 or so clones, roughly nine tenths seen once; the top ten hold 1.3%. The input for sequencing was peripheral blood, taken 28 days after the second AZD1222 dose. V is TRBV30 and J is TRBJ2-3, with D perhaps matching TRBD2 (6 bases). The receptor comes from an adult who received the AZD1222 COVID-19 vaccine. The CDR3 sequence is CAWSVRGDTQYF. CDR3 DNA: TGTGCCTGGAGTGTACGGGGGGATACGCAGTATTTT.